The 11 T cell receptor beta chains given below trace back to one sample, sequenced in a study of Ad26.COV2.S vaccination and SARS-CoV-2 variants. Treatment described: over 15 received Ad26.COV2.S at low or high dose, single or two shots; 5 received placebo; per-sample allocation not given. Specimens were obtained on day 63 following the first vaccine or placebo injection. Generated by immunoSEQ multiplex PCR, the TCRdb table keeps only in-frame clones and is missing some. The data contain over 400,000 clones, roughly 90% of them singletons. The source material was peripheral blood, sampled in a trial of Ad26.COV2.S vaccine versus placebo. These receptors were taken from a person aged 18-60 years who received the Ad26.COV2.S COVID-19 vaccine or a placebo.

The V call is TRBV28, the J call TRBJ2-2, with TRBD2 identical over 8 bases. The CDR3 runs 13 residues. The germline V gene encodes CDR1 MDHEN and CDR2 SYDVKM. V shed 7 bases, J shed 8 bases, and the junction held 6 bases outside the gene matches. The CDR3 DNA sequence: TGTGCCAGCAAAGCGGGGGACTCAGGGGAGCTGTTTTTT. It yields the protein CASKAGDSGELFF.

The V call is TRBV30, the J call TRBJ1-3; tentative D call: TRBD1 (6 bases). The CDR3 is 16 residues long. The germline gives CDR1 GTSNPN, CDR2 SVGIG (reference sequence). V shed 0 bases and J shed 0 bases, with 12 bases lying between them. CDR3 bases: TGTGCCTGGAGTGTACTGGGGGGCGCCTCTGGAAACACCATATATTTT. Protein product: CAWSVLGGASGNTIYF.

The chain joins TRBV7-9 to TRBJ2-7; the match to TRBD2 covers 10 bases. Germline CDR1 and CDR2: SEHNR and FQNEAQ (reference sequence). The CDR3 runs to 15 residues. The V and J ends lost 5 bases and 3 bases, in that order; junction bases with no gene match: 7. The CDR3 loop reads CASSPPSGGIYEQYF. CDR3 bases: TGTGCCAGCAGCCCCCCTAGCGGGGGTATCTACGAGCAGTACTTC.

The rearrangement links TRBV5-8 to TRBJ1-4; no reliable D call. Germline V gene lookup returns CDR1 SGHTS and CDR2 YDEGEE. Deletions cut 4 bases from V and 5 bases from J, with 6 bases between. This CDR3 has 12 amino acids. CDR3 in DNA: TGTGCCAGCAGCGACTCGAATGAAAAACTGTTTTTT. Its translation is CASSDSNEKLFF.

The chain uses TRBV29-1 and TRBJ1-2; TRBD1 aligns across 8 bases. Germline lookup yields CDR1 SQVTM and CDR2 ANQGSEA. This CDR3 has 14 residues. With 4 bases clipped from V and 3 bases from J, the junction kept 7 bases outside the gene matches. The CDR3 region has the DNA TGCAGCGTTGCCCCCAGGGGGCGAGACTATGGCTACACCTTC. It is translated as CSVAPRGRDYGYTF. The full variable domain, with the rest looked up from reference TRBV29-1 and TRBJ1-2, is SAVISQKPSRDICQRGTSLTIQCQVDSQVTMMFWYRQQPGQSLTLIATANQGSEATYESGFVIDKFPISRPNLTFSTLTVSNMSPEDSSIYLCSVAPRGRDYGYTFGSGTRLTVV.

The chain uses TRBV7-9 and TRBJ1-6, with 7 bases matching TRBD1. The CDR3 is 14 residues long. The ends lost 1 base at V and 8 bases at J; junction bases unmatched: 2. From germline, CDR1 is SEHNR and CDR2 FQNEAQ (reference sequence). The DNA for the CDR3 is TGTGCCAGCAGCTTAGGAGGGGGCGATTCACCCCTCCACTTT. It encodes CASSLGGGDSPLHF.

V gene TRBV18 combines with J gene TRBJ2-3; D uncertain. The V end was cut by 5 bases, the J end by 0 bases, with 12 bases between. Per germline, CDR1 KGHSH and CDR2 LQKENI. CDR3 length equals 15 residues. The CDR3 bases are TGTGCCAGCTCAGCACTCGATACTAGCACAGATACGCAGTATTTT. Its translation is CASSALDTSTDTQYF. The whole variable domain, remainder taken from reference TRBV18 and TRBJ2-3, is NAGVMQNPRHLVRRRGQEARLRCSPMKGHSHVYWYRQLPEEGLKFMVYLQKENIIDESGMPKERFSAEFPKEGPSILRIQQVVRGDSAAYFCASSALDTSTDTQYFGPGTRLTVL.

The chain employs TRBV6-6 and TRBJ1-1; D might be TRBD1 (6 bases). The length of the CDR3 is 14 residues. Looked up from germline, CDR1 is MNHNY and CDR2 is SVGAGI (reference sequence). The germline V and J ends were trimmed by 4 bases and 6 bases, with 15 bases remaining between them. CDR3 region: CASSSPDRQAEAFF. DNA for the CDR3: TGTGCCAGCAGTTCCCCTGACAGGCAGGCTGAAGCTTTCTTT.

To note about this clone: Other DNA sequences in the sample encode the same CDR3. The chain has TRBV13 and TRBJ2-7; 10 bases are a match to TRBD1. J was trimmed by 4 bases and V by 6 bases; bases with no gene match: 6. The CDR3 loop spans 14 amino acids. Germline V gives CDR1 PRHDT, CDR2 FYEKMQ (reference sequence). The CDR3 DNA reads TGTGCCAGCAGTTCCGGGACAGGGGATTACGAGCAGTACTTC. This sequence encodes CASSSGTGDYEQYF.

The chain uses TRBV12-5 and TRBJ2-5, with 12 bases fitting TRBD1. Per the germline V gene, CDR1 is LGHNT and CDR2 is FRNRAP. V trimming: 1 base; J trimming: 5 bases; junction bases outside the gene matches: 5. CDR3 length equals 16 residues. CDR3 residues: CASGLDGDRGPETQYF. CDR3 nucleotides: TGTGCTAGTGGTTTGGACGGGGACAGGGGGCCCGAGACCCAGTACTTC.

This chain joins TRBV28 and TRBJ2-7; D might be TRBD2 (5 bases). Between the trimmed V and J ends, which lost 3 bases and 0 bases, there was a span of 18 bases. In germline, CDR1 is MDHEN, CDR2 SYDVKM. The CDR3 extends over 17 amino acids. The CDR3 coding sequence is TGTGCCAGCAGTTTTCGGGGTGAGAGTCTAAGCTCCTACGAGCAGTACTTC. Its protein is CASSFRGESLSSYEQYF.